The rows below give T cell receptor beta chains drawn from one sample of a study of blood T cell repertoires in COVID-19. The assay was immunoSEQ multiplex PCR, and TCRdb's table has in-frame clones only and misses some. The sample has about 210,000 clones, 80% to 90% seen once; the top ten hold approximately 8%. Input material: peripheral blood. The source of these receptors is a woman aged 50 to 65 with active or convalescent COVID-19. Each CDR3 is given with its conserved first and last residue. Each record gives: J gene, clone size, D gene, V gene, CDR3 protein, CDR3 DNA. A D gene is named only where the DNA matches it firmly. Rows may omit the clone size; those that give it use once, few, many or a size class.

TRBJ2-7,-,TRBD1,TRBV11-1,CASSHWTGGSYEQYF,TGTGCCAGCAGCCATTGGACAGGGGGTTCCTACGAGCAGTACTTC
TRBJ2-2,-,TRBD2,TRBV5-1,CASSLLAGNMNGELFF,TGCGCCAGCAGCTTACTAGCGGGAAATATGAACGGGGAGCTGTTTTTT
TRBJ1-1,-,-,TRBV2,CASSSREDTEAFF,TGTGCCAGCAGCTCCAGGGAGGACACTGAAGCTTTCTTT
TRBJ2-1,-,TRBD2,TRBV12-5,CASARLAGTRGHEQFF,TGTGCTAGTGCCAGGCTAGCGGGGACCCGAGGACATGAGCAGTTCTTC
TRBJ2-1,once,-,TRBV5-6,CASSSGGPTALNYNEQFF,TGTGCCAGCAGCTCGGGCGGGCCTACCGCCTTAAACTACAATGAGCAGTTCTTC
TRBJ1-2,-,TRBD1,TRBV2,CASSRTGNYGYTF,TGTGCCAGCAGTAGGACAGGGAACTATGGCTACACCTTC
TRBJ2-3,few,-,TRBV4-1,CASSQVDTDTQYF,TGCGCCAGCAGCCAAGTAGACACAGATACGCAGTATTTT
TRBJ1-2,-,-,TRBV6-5,CASSYSTGGAWGYTF,TGTGCCAGCAGTTACTCGACAGGTGGGGCCTGGGGCTACACCTTC
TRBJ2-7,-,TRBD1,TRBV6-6,CASSYWTGSYEQYF,TGTGCCAGCAGTTACTGGACAGGGAGCTACGAGCAGTACTTC
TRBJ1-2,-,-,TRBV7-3,CASSPHTGLYGYTF,TGTGCCAGCAGTCCTCATACAGGGCTCTATGGCTACACCTTC
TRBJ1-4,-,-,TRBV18,CASSPPREINEKLFF,TGTGCCAGCTCACCACCGAGAGAAATTAATGAAAAACTGTTTTTT
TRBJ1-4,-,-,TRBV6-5,CASSSPGSYEKLFF,TGTGCCAGCAGTTCTCCGGGGTCGTACGAAAAACTGTTTTTT
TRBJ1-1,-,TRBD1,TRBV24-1,CATSGTGDEAFF,TGTGCCACCAGTGGGACAGGGGATGAAGCTTTCTTT
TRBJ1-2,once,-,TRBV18,CASSPDSLYGYTF,TGTGCCAGCTCACCAGACAGCCTCTATGGTTACACCTTC
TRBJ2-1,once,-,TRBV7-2,CASSPYSGTYNEQFF,TGTGCCAGCAGCCCATATAGCGGAACCTACAATGAGCAGTTCTTC
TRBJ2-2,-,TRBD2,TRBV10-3,CAISAGGTGELFF,TGTGCCATCAGTGCGGGAGGCACCGGGGAGCTGTTTTTT
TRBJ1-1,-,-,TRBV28,CASSLHSGNTEAFF,TGTGCCAGCAGTTTACACAGTGGGAACACTGAAGCTTTCTTT
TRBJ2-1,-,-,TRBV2,CARGANEQFF,TGTGCCAGAGGGGCCAATGAGCAGTTCTTC
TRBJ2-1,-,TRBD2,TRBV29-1,CSVLHSGGWNEQFF,TGCAGCGTCCTCCACAGCGGGGGGTGGAATGAGCAGTTCTTC
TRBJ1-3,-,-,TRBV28,CASSSQGPSGNTIYF,TGTGCCAGCAGTTCACAGGGTCCTTCTGGAAACACCATATATTTT
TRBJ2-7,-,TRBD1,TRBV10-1,CASSPGQTYEQYF,TGCGCCAGCAGTCCGGGACAGACCTACGAGCAGTACTTC
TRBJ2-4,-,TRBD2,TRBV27,CASSPLPSGSGNIQYF,TGTGCCAGCAGTCCCCTCCCTAGCGGGAGCGGAAACATTCAGTACTTC
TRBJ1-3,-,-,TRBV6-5,CASTRPARGNTIYF,TGTGCCAGCACGCGGCCGGCGAGAGGAAACACCATATATTTT
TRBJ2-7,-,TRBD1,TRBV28,CASSLVPYRGHEQYF,TGTGCCAGCAGCTTGGTCCCGTACAGGGGCCACGAGCAGTACTTC
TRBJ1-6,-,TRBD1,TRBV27,CASSFGTGGYNSPLHF,TGTGCCAGCAGTTTCGGGACAGGGGGCTATAATTCACCCCTCCACTTT
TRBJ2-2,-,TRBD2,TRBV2,CASSELAAVTGELFF,TGTGCCAGCAGTGAACTAGCGGCCGTCACCGGGGAGCTGTTTTTT
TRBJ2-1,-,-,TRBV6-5,CASRAPSNEQFF,TGTGCCAGCAGGGCCCCTAGCAATGAGCAGTTCTTC
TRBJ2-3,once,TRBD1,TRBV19,CASKDWTGGTQYF,TGTGCCAGTAAGGATTGGACAGGGGGCACGCAGTATTTT
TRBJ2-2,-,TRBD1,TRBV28,CASGVQGAQELFF,TGTGCCAGCGGAGTTCAGGGGGCGCAGGAGCTGTTTTTT
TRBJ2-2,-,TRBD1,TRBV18,CASSPGDRSAGELFF,TGTGCCAGCTCACCGGGGGACAGATCCGCCGGGGAGCTGTTTTTT
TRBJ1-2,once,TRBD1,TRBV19,CASSPDRGGGYTF,TGTGCCAGTAGCCCCGACAGGGGCGGCGGCTACACCTTC
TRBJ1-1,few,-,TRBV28,CASSLPPGVGTEAFF,TGTGCCAGCAGTTTGCCGCCGGGGGTCGGCACTGAAGCTTTCTTT
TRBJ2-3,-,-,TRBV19,CASSIAGVGTQYF,TGTGCCAGTAGTATAGCGGGGGTGGGTACGCAGTATTTT
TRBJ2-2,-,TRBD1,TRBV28,CASRYRGLGTGELFF,TGTGCCAGCAGGTACAGGGGGCTGGGGACCGGGGAGCTGTTTTTT
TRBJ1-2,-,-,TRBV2,CASSAGTNYGYTF,TGTGCCAGCAGCGCAGGAACTAACTATGGCTACACCTTC
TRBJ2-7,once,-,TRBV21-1,CASSNLGHPPSYEQYF,TGTGCCAGCAGCAACCTAGGACACCCTCCCTCCTACGAGCAGTACTTC